A single T cell receptor (beta chain) is shown here with its context. Its antigen is not known. This sample stems from a study of CD8 T cells in ankylosing spondylitis. Study-level results: Seemingly distinctive of ankylosing spondylitis blood was a TCR beta motif formed by eight highly homologous variants.

TCRdb reprocessed the 5' RACE reads with MiXCR, giving one entry per CDR3 protein. The sample consists of more than 650,000 distinct CDR3 sequences, 12% of them appearing once. V shed 2 bases and J 6 bases; nucleotides not matched to a gene: 7. The CDR3 covers 15 residues. Germline V gene data show CDR1 as SGHTA and CDR2 as FQGNSA. The chain is built from TRBV7-2 and TRBJ2-3; 8 bases are shared with TRBD2. The specimen was blood, either unsorted or a sorted T cell fraction (not recorded which). The receptor was isolated from a male donor with ankylosing spondylitis. The CDR3 loop reads CASSLQRGGGDTQYF. CDR3 sequence (DNA): TGTGCCAGCAGCTTACAACGGGGGGGCGGGGATACGCAGTATTTT.